This is a list of T cell receptor beta chains from one sample in a study of cytomegalovirus exposure and HLA in healthy donors. Sequenced by immunoSEQ multiplex PCR; TCRdb stores in-frame clones only, minus some. The sample holds about 270,000 clones, about 75% seen once. Sequencing was carried out using PBMCs. The receptor set was obtained from a female donor in good health and CMV-seronegative. Each CDR3 is given with its conserved first and last residue. Each record gives: D gene, V gene, clone size, J gene, CDR3 protein, CDR3 DNA. D genes are given only for firm matches. Only some rows state a clone size, as once, few, many or a class for expanded clones.

>NA|TRBV5-1|NA|TRBJ2-1
CASSLVRTNNNEQFF
TGCGCCAGCAGCTTGGTGCGGACTAACAACAATGAGCAGTTCTTC
>TRBD2|TRBV27|NA|TRBJ2-7
CASSLSWAASGRRSYEQYF
TGTGCCAGCAGTTTATCGTGGGCGGCTAGCGGGAGGAGGTCCTACGAGCAGTACTTC
>NA|TRBV4-1|few|TRBJ2-7
CASSQVQAEQYF
TGCGCCAGCAGCCAAGTCCAGGCCGAGCAGTACTTC
>NA|TRBV9|NA|TRBJ1-2
CASSVGGGFNYGYTF
TGTGCCAGCAGCGTAGGAGGCGGCTTTAACTATGGCTACACCTTC
>NA|TRBV18|NA|TRBJ1-1
CASSPGRTDFTEAFF
TGTGCCAGCTCACCCGGTCGGACAGACTTCACTGAAGCTTTCTTT
>TRBD1|TRBV28|few|TRBJ1-2
CASCGQGVNYGYTF
TGTGCCAGCTGCGGACAGGGGGTTAACTATGGCTACACCTTC
>TRBD2|TRBV10-3|NA|TRBJ2-7
CAISGGTSEGLKQYF
TGTGCCATCAGTGGGGGAACTAGCGAGGGGTTGAAGCAGTACTTC
>NA|TRBV5-1|NA|TRBJ2-7
CASSLEPGPYEQYF
TGCGCCAGCAGCTTGGAGCCGGGTCCCTACGAGCAGTACTTC
>TRBD2|TRBV29-1|NA|TRBJ2-1
CSVIKAGDEQFF
TGCAGCGTTATCAAAGCGGGAGATGAGCAGTTCTTC
>TRBD2|TRBV30|NA|TRBJ2-2
CAWALFAGVNTGELFF
TGTGCCTGGGCCCTCTTTGCGGGAGTGAACACCGGGGAGCTGTTTTTT
>NA|TRBV18|NA|TRBJ1-5
CASSPEGISNQPQHF
TGTGCCAGCTCACCGGAGGGGATTAGCAATCAGCCCCAGCATTTT
>NA|TRBV27|few|TRBJ2-7
CASSFGGNEQYF
TGTGCCAGCAGTTTCGGCGGGAACGAGCAGTACTTC
>TRBD2|TRBV11-2|NA|TRBJ2-7
CASSLLAGHSYEQYF
TGTGCCAGCAGCTTACTAGCGGGACACTCCTACGAGCAGTACTTC
>NA|TRBV4-1|NA|TRBJ2-1
CASSLLPAGTTNEQFF
TGCGCCAGCAGCCTCCTCCCCGCGGGGACGACGAATGAGCAGTTCTTC
>NA|TRBV27|NA|TRBJ2-3
CASSFSYGISTDTQYF
TGTGCCAGCAGTTTTTCGTACGGGATAAGCACAGATACGCAGTATTTT
>TRBD2|TRBV27|few|TRBJ2-1
CASSAGTSGRYNEQFF
TGTGCCAGCAGTGCCGGTACTAGCGGGAGGTACAATGAGCAGTTCTTC
>TRBD2|TRBV25-1|NA|TRBJ2-5
CASSESLAGRQETQYF
TGTGCCAGCAGTGAATCCCTAGCGGGAAGACAAGAGACCCAGTACTTC
>NA|TRBV6-5|NA|TRBJ2-2
CASSYSSSGELFF
TGTGCCAGCAGTTACTCTAGCTCCGGGGAGCTGTTTTTT
>NA|TRBV20-1|NA|TRBJ2-1
CSTHEQFF
TGCAGTACACATGAGCAGTTCTTC
>TRBD1|TRBV7-9|NA|TRBJ1-1
CASSPEGANTEAFF
TGTGCCAGCAGCCCCGAGGGGGCGAACACTGAAGCTTTCTTT
>NA|TRBV30|NA|TRBJ2-7
CASPGYYEQYF
TGTGCCTCCCCAGGGTACTACGAGCAGTACTTC
>NA|TRBV19|NA|TRBJ2-5
CASSMGSQETQYF
TGTGCCAGTAGTATGGGGAGCCAAGAGACCCAGTACTTC
>NA|TRBV5-1|NA|TRBJ2-6
CASSLEGGDGANVLTF
TGCGCCAGCAGCTTAGAAGGGGGAGATGGGGCCAACGTCCTGACTTTC
>TRBD1|TRBV6-1|few|TRBJ1-2
CASSEGTGHNYGYTF
TGTGCCAGCAGTGAAGGGACAGGGCATAACTATGGCTACACCTTC
>TRBD1|TRBV7-9|NA|TRBJ2-5
CASSLGDRGIRETQYF
TGTGCCAGCAGCTTAGGCGACAGGGGAATACGAGAGACCCAGTACTTC
>TRBD2|TRBV29-1|NA|TRBJ2-2
CSARTSGVTGELFF
TGCAGCGCCCGGACTAGCGGAGTCACCGGGGAGCTGTTTTTT
>NA|TRBV5-4|NA|TRBJ1-2
CASSLAGGGKGYTF
TGTGCCAGCAGCTTGGCGGGGGGAGGGAAGGGCTACACCTTC
>TRBD2|TRBV2|NA|TRBJ2-7
CASISTSGYYEQYF
TGTGCCAGCATCAGCACTAGCGGTTACTACGAGCAGTACTTC
>TRBD1|TRBV7-9|NA|TRBJ2-2
CASRPPGQVTGELFF
TGTGCCAGCAGACCTCCGGGACAGGTGACCGGGGAGCTGTTTTTT